Sequencing of this TCR beta chain was carried out in a study of T-cell memory formation after mild COVID-19. The CDR3 covers 14 residues. Germline V lookup: CDR1 SGDLS, CDR2 YYNGEE. The V and J ends lost 4 bases and 7 bases respectively, with 18 bases between them. MiXCR, run by TCRdb on the 5' RACE reads, gives a single entry per CDR3 protein. Seen here are 250,000 or so distinct CDR3 sequences, over 15% observed once, and the top ten hold more than 20%. This chain uses TRBV9 with TRBJ2-7, with D perhaps matching TRBD2 (6 bases). This clonotype was sampled from a man between 18 and 35 years old who had mild COVID-19 (a few samples of this study predate the infection). Cell type and time point are not known. Sequenced sample: PBMCs or a T cell subset sorted from them (not recorded which). This chain's CDR3 is CASSYVGGASEQYF. Here the CDR3 DNA reads TGTGCCAGCAGCTATGTAGGAGGGGCGAGTGAGCAGTACTTC.